This TCR beta chain was captured in a study of cytomegalovirus exposure and HLA in healthy donors. Study-wide points: An observed cluster of highly shared sequence variants was recorded as a likely sequencing artifact.

The V gene end was trimmed by 5 bases and the J gene end by 7 bases; junction bases not matched to a gene: 6. CDR1 MDHEN and CDR2 SYDVKM come from the germline V gene. The CDR3 totals 14 residues. Comment on this clone: What it recognizes is unknown.

With 60 Vbeta and 13 Jbeta primers, the PCR was carried out. Measured with immunoSEQ multiplex PCR; TCRdb has only the in-frame clones, and not every one. Counted here are 70,000 to 95,000 clones, roughly 80% occurring once; the ten biggest clones make up over 0.95%. This TCR was recovered from a male donor in good health and CMV-seronegative. The sample was PBMCs. This chain connects TRBV28 to TRBJ1-2, with 11 bases that match TRBD1. DNA for the CDR3: TGTGCCAGCAGTGATCTGGACAGGGGGCTTGGCTACACCTTC. Translation: CASSDLDRGLGYTF.